The 23 T cell receptor beta chains below all came from one sample that was sequenced in a study of follicular helper T cells after annual influenza vaccination. Repertoires were generated with immunoSEQ multiplex PCR, while TCRdb's copy carries only in-frame clones and drops some. The sample gives about 9,000 clones, about four fifths of which show up once; roughly 3.5% is in the top ten. As for time point: 2014-2015 season, 7 days after vaccination. The starting material was CXCR5+ CD38- circulating T follicular helper cells from blood, obtained 7 days after influenza vaccination. As to subset: circulating Tfh, non-naive CD4+CXCR5+PD-1+ (ICOS+CD38+ or ICOS-CD38-). All receptors come from an adult who received the influenza vaccine.

The chain carries TRBV6-1 and TRBJ1-6, with D uncertain. Per germline, CDR1 MNHNS and CDR2 SASEGT. The CDR3 totals 13 residues. Trimming removed 6 bases at V and 10 bases at J, with 13 bases between. The CDR3 region is CASSPTEGSPLHF. The CDR3 DNA reads TGTGCCAGCAGCCCCACTGAGGGCTCACCCCTCCACTTT.

This clone was detected once. This sequence joins TRBV2 and TRBJ2-6, with D possibly being TRBD1 (6 bases). CDR1 and CDR2 from the germline V gene are SNHLY and FYNNEI. With 8 bases removed from V and 0 bases from J, the gap between germline ends came to 11 bases. The CDR3 has 15 residues. The CDR3 sequence is CASARDTSGANVLTF. CDR3 sequence (DNA): TGTGCCAGCGCCCGGGACACCTCTGGGGCCAACGTCCTGACTTTC.

The chain links TRBV7-2 to TRBJ1-6, with D maybe TRBD1 (5 bases). The CDR3 runs 19 residues. Germline V gene lookup returns CDR1 SGHTA and CDR2 FQGNSA. V gave up 4 bases and J gave up 0 bases, with 19 bases separating them. Here the CDR3 DNA reads TGTGCCAGCAGCTACCGGGCGGGACTTCGTGGCTCCTATAATTCACCCCTCCACTTT. This gives the protein CASSYRAGLRGSYNSPLHF.

The chain links TRBV29-1 to TRBJ2-3; the match to TRBD2 covers 7 bases. The trim removed 2 bases at V and 3 bases at J, leaving 8 bases unmatched. The length of the CDR3 is 15 residues. The V gene's germline CDR1 is SQVTM and CDR2 ANQGSEA. In DNA, the CDR3 is TGCAGCGTTGAATATAGCCGGGGGGTGACAGATACGCAGTATTTT. It yields the protein CSVEYSRGVTDTQYF.

The V gene is TRBV19, the J gene TRBJ1-5; 9 nucleotides align to TRBD1. The CDR3 length is 14 residues. J was trimmed by 4 bases and V by 4 bases; bases with no gene match: 2. The germline CDR1 and CDR2 sequences are LNHDA and SQIVND (reference sequence). CDR3 amino acids: CASSTTGGNQPQHF. The DNA for the CDR3 is TGTGCCAGTAGTACGACAGGGGGTAATCAGCCCCAGCATTTT.

The chain employs TRBV4-3 and TRBJ2-6, with D perhaps TRBD1 (5 bases). Germline CDR1 is LGHNA and CDR2 is YSLEER. Trimming cost V 1 base and J 2 bases, with 12 bases left between them. The CDR3 spans 17 residues. The CDR3 protein is CASSQGRGATGANVLTF. CDR3 coding DNA: TGCGCCAGCAGCCAAGGTAGGGGCGCGACTGGGGCCAACGTCCTGACTTTC.

The rearrangement links TRBV7-8 to TRBJ2-5; a possible D gene is TRBD1 (6 bases). Looked up from germline, CDR1 is SGHVS and CDR2 is FQNEAQ. The CDR3 is made up of 15 amino acids. V lost 1 base and J 1 base, leaving 10 bases between the germline ends. Here the CDR3 reads CASSLGSGVQETQYF. DNA of the CDR3: TGTGCCAGCAGCTTAGGCTCAGGGGTCCAAGAGACCCAGTACTTC.

This chain connects TRBV19 to TRBJ2-7, with 16 nucleotides matching TRBD2. Germline lookup yields CDR1 LNHDA and CDR2 SQIVND (reference sequence). V shed 6 bases and J 6 bases; nucleotides not matched to a gene: 11. The CDR3 length is 17 residues. The chain's CDR3 is CASSKLGLAGGPIEQYF. CDR3 DNA sequence: TGTGCCAGTAGCAAACTGGGACTAGCGGGAGGGCCCATCGAGCAGTACTTC.

This chain links TRBV7-2 with TRBJ2-1, with D perhaps TRBD1 (6 bases). The CDR3 covers 15 residues. CDR1 is SGHTA and CDR2 is FQGNSA in the germline V gene. V was shortened by 0 bases and J by 3 bases, with 9 bases between the two germline ends. The CDR3 here is CASSLAGAGYNEQFF. Written as DNA, the CDR3 is TGTGCCAGCAGCTTAGCGGGGGCCGGCTACAATGAGCAGTTCTTC.

This clone was recorded only once. The CDR3 spells CASKRGGALQETQYF. The CDR3 bases are TGTGCCAGCAAAAGGGGGGGGGCGCTCCAAGAGACCCAGTACTTC. The V call is TRBV6-5, the J call TRBJ2-5; a weak D match, TRBD2 (7 bases). V lost 7 bases and J 1 base, leaving 16 bases between the germline ends. The CDR3 has 15 residues. Germline assignment: CDR1 MNHEY and CDR2 SVGAGI.

V usage is TRBV18 and J usage is TRBJ2-3, with D possibly TRBD1 on 6 matching bases. Trimming pared 0 bases from V and 5 bases from J, leaving 6 bases between. The CDR3 loop spans 13 amino acids. Per germline, CDR1 KGHSH and CDR2 LQKENI. The CDR3 region is CASSPPGGDTQYF. The CDR3 coding sequence is TGTGCCAGCTCACCACCAGGGGGAGATACGCAGTATTTT.

J is TRBJ1-1 and V is TRBV10-3; 7 positions agree with TRBD1. V lost 3 bases and J lost 10; bases outside the gene matches: 8. The CDR3 sequence is 13 residues long. CDR1 ENHRY and CDR2 SYGVKD come from the germline V gene. CDR3 protein: CAISERDSGGAFF. DNA of the CDR3: TGTGCCATCAGTGAACGGGACAGTGGGGGAGCTTTCTTT.

The chain has TRBV11-3 and TRBJ2-2; D perhaps matches TRBD1 (6 bases). V was pared by 5 bases and J by 8 bases, with 18 bases between. In germline, CDR1 is SGHNT, CDR2 YENEEA. CDR3 length: 15 residues. The chain's CDR3 is CASSQGQGMPGELFF. The DNA for the CDR3 is TGTGCCAGCAGCCAGGGGCAGGGGATGCCGGGGGAGCTGTTTTTT.

V and J are TRBV5-5 and TRBJ1-5, with D maybe TRBD1 (5 bases). This CDR3 contains 16 residues. The germline V gene encodes CDR1 SGHKS and CDR2 YYEKEE (reference sequence). V dropped 4 bases and J dropped 5 bases, with 19 bases sitting between them. CDR3 sequence reads: CASSPLADNSYQPQHF. Written as DNA, the CDR3 is TGTGCCAGCAGCCCGCTGGCGGACAACTCCTATCAGCCCCAGCATTTT. Supplemented by reference TRBV5-5 and TRBJ1-5, the full variable domain reads DAGVTQSPTHLIKTRGQQVTLRCSPISGHKSVSWYQQVLGQGPQFIFQYYEKEERGRGNFPDRFSARQFPNYSSELNVNALLLGDSALYLCASSPLADNSYQPQHFGDGTRLSIL.

The V call is TRBV28, the J call TRBJ2-3; D unclear. This CDR3 is built from 15 residues. V shed 6 bases and J shed 0 bases, with 13 bases lying between them. Per germline, CDR1 MDHEN and CDR2 SYDVKM. In DNA form, the CDR3 reads TGTGCCAGCAGCACGGTGGGGTCTAGCACAGATACGCAGTATTTT. It specifies CASSTVGSSTDTQYF.

The V gene is TRBV10-3, the J gene TRBJ1-2; D is unresolved. Germline V CDR1 and CDR2: ENHRY, SYGVKD. Deletions cut 4 bases from V and 3 bases from J, with 9 bases between. This CDR3 contains 13 residues. The CDR3 spells CAISVKDDYGYTF. DNA of the CDR3: TGTGCCATCAGTGTTAAGGATGACTATGGCTACACCTTC.

The rearrangement links TRBV25-1 to TRBJ1-3; D is undetermined. The CDR3 is 18 residues long. Trimming took off 6 bases at V and 0 bases at J, with 21 bases between the two ends. Per the germline V gene, CDR1 is MGHDK and CDR2 is SYGVNS. The CDR3 bases are TGTGCCAGCAGCGACCTTGGACGGGTGGGGAGCTCTGGAAACACCATATATTTT. Amino acid sequence: CASSDLGRVGSSGNTIYF.

This clone was recorded once. V usage is TRBV6-7 and J usage is TRBJ2-6, with no clear D. TRBV6-7 is treated as an ORF (open reading frame) with a function not yet certain. CDR3 size: 18 residues. Trimming removed 5 bases at V and 5 bases at J, with 22 bases between. CDR3 loop: CASSGIKRLQSRANVLTF. DNA of the CDR3: TGTGCCAGCAGTGGGATTAAGCGTTTACAAAGTCGGGCCAACGTCCTGACTTTC.

This clone was found once. V gene TRBV5-4 combines with J gene TRBJ2-3, with D uncertain. The germline V and J ends were trimmed by 4 bases and 3 bases, with 15 bases remaining between them. CDR1 and CDR2 from the germline V gene are SGHNT and YYREEE (reference sequence). The CDR3 length is 15 residues. CDR3 nucleotides: TGTGCCAGCAGCACTACACCTCATTCGACAGATACGCAGTATTTT. Encoded protein: CASSTTPHSTDTQYF.

Points on this clone: The junction does not match germline at one end; this may be a read error. V gene TRBV28 combines with J gene TRBJ2-5, with TRBD1 matching 9 bases. CDR3 size: 16 residues. The germline V gene encodes CDR1 MDHEN and CDR2 SYDVKM. CDR3 DNA sequence: TGTGCCAGCAGTCAGACAGGGGGGACGACAAGAGAAGTCCCGAACTTC. Encoded protein: CASSQTGGTTREVPNF.

The chain combines TRBV28 with TRBJ2-7, with TRBD1 identical over 9 bases. CDR1 is MDHEN, CDR2 SYDVKM, per germline. The junction had 5 bases not matched to a gene; V was cut back by 5 bases and J by 3 bases. This CDR3 is 14 amino acids long. Here the CDR3 DNA reads TGTGCCAGCAGTCTAGGACAGGGGCTCTACGAGCAGTACTTC. Its translation: CASSLGQGLYEQYF.

The genes are TRBV5-1 and TRBJ2-1, with a weak D call TRBD2 (6 bases). This CDR3 is 17 amino acids long. V gave up 5 bases and J gave up 7 bases, with 25 bases separating them. From germline, CDR1 is SGHRS and CDR2 YFSETQ. Here the CDR3 reads CASRGRDGRERGNEQFF. The CDR3 DNA follows: TGCGCCAGCAGGGGGCGGGACGGACGTGAACGGGGGAATGAGCAGTTCTTC.

This clone was found a few times. V gene TRBV5-1 combines with J gene TRBJ1-2; D not resolved. The CDR3 consists of 13 residues. Germline assignment: CDR1 SGHRS and CDR2 YFSETQ. V was clipped by 2 bases and J by 2 bases, with 7 bases between them. This chain's CDR3 is CASSFQQNYGYTF. CDR3 in DNA: TGCGCCAGCAGCTTTCAGCAGAACTATGGCTACACCTTC.